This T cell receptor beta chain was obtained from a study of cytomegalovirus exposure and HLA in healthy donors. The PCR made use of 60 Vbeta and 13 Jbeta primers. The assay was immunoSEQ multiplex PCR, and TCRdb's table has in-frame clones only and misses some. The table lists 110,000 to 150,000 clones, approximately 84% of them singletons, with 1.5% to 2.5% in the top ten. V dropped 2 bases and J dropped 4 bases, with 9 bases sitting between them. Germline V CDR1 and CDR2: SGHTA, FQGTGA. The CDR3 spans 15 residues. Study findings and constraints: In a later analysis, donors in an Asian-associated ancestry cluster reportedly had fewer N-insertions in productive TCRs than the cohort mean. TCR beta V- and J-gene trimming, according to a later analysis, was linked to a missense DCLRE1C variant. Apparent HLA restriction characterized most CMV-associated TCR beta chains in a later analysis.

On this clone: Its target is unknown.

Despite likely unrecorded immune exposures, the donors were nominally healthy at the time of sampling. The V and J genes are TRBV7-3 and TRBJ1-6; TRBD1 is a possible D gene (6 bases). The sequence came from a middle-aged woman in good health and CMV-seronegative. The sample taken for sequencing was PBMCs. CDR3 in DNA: TGTGCCAGCAGCTTAGGGGGCGATTATAATTCACCCCTCCACTTT. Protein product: CASSLGGDYNSPLHF.